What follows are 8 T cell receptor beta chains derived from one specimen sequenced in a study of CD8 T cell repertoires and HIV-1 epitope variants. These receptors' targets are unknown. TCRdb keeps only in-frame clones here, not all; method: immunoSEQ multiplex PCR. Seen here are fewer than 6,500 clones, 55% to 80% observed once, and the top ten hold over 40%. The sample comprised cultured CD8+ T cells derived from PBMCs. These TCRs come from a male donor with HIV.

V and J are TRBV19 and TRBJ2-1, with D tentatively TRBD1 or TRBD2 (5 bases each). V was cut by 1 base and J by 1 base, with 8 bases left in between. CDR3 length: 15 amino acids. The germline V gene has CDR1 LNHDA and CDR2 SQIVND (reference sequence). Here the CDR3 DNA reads TGTGCCAGTAGTATAGGAGGGGAGTCCTACAATGAGCAGTTCTTC. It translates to CASSIGGESYNEQFF.

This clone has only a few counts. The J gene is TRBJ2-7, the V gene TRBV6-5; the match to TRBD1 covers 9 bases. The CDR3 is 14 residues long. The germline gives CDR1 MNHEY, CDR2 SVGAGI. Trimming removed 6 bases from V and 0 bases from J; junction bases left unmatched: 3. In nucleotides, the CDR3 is TGTGCCAGCAGACAGGGGGCTTCCTCCTACGAGCAGTACTTC. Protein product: CASRQGASSYEQYF.

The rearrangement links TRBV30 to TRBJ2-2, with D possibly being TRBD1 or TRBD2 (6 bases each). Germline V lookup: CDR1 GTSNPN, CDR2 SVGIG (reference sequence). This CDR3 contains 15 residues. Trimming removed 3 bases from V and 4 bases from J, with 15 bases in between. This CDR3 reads CAWSETGAVTGELFF. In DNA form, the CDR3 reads TGTGCCTGGAGCGAAACGGGGGCGGTCACCGGGGAGCTGTTTTTT.

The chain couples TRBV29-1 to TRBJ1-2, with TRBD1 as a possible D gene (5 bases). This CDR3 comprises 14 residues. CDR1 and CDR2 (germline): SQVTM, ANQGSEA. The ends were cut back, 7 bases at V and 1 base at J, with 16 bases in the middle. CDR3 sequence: CSAVGQSLNYGYTF. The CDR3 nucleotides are TGCAGCGCGGTGGGGCAGTCCCTTAACTATGGCTACACCTTC. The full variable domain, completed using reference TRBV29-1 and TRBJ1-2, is SAVISQKPSRDICQRGTSLTIQCQVDSQVTMMFWYRQQPGQSLTLIATANQGSEATYESGFVIDKFPISRPNLTFSTLTVSNMSPEDSSIYLCSAVGQSLNYGYTFGSGTRLTVV.

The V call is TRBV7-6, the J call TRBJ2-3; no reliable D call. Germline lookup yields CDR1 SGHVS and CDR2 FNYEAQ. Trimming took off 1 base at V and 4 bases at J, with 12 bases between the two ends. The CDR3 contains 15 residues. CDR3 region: CASSLVTWPPDTQYF. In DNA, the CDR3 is TGTGCCAGCAGCTTAGTGACCTGGCCTCCAGATACGCAGTATTTT.

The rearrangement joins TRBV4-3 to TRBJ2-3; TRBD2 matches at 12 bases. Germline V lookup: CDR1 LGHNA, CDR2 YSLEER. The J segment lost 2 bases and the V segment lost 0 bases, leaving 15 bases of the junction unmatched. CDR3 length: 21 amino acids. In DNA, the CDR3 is TGCGCCAGCAGCCAAGATCGTCGGGGCCTAGCGGGGGGGACTTTCACAGATACGCAGTATTTT. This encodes CASSQDRRGLAGGTFTDTQYF.

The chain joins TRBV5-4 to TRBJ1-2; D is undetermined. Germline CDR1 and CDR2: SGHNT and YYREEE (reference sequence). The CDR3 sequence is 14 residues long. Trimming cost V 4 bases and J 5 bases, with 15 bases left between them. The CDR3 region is CASSPRGEGYGYTF. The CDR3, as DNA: TGTGCCAGCAGCCCGCGGGGAGAGGGTTATGGCTACACCTTC.

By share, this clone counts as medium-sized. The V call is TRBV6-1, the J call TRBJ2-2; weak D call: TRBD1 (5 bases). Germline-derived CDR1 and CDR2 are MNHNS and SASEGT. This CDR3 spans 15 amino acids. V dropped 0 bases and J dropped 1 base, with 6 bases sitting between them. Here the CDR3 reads CASSEAGENTGELFF. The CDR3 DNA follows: TGTGCCAGCAGTGAAGCAGGGGAGAACACCGGGGAGCTGTTTTTT.